The rows below give T cell receptor beta chains drawn from one sample of a study of cytomegalovirus exposure and HLA in healthy donors. Data came from immunoSEQ multiplex PCR; TCRdb stores just in-frame clones and leaves some out. The sample lists under 200,000 clones; approximately 77% were seen once. Source material: PBMCs. The source is a female donor in good health and CMV-seronegative. Both conserved end residues are part of each CDR3. D genes are given only for firm matches. Clone size is shown for a subset of rows, as once, few, many or a class of expanded clone.

D gene	clone size	J gene	V gene	CDR3 protein	CDR3 DNA
TRBD1	.	TRBJ1-2	TRBV5-4	CASRDRGIYGYTF	TGTGCCAGCCGGGACAGGGGAATATATGGCTACACCTTC
TRBD1	medium-sized	TRBJ2-1	TRBV6-5	CASSTGTDYNEQFF	TGTGCCAGCAGTACCGGGACAGACTACAATGAGCAGTTCTTC
.	.	TRBJ1-3	TRBV7-2	CASSPGSGNTIYF	TGTGCCAGCAGCCCCGGGTCTGGAAACACCATATATTTT
TRBD1	.	TRBJ2-6	TRBV29-1	CSAGQGGGANVLTF	TGCAGTGCGGGACAGGGTGGTGGGGCCAACGTCCTGACTTTC
.	.	TRBJ2-7	TRBV30	CAWSRGTGTDEQYF	TGTGCCTGGAGCAGGGGAACAGGGACGGACGAGCAGTACTTC
TRBD1	.	TRBJ2-1	TRBV11-3	CASSPGQGYNEQFF	TGTGCCAGCAGCCCCGGACAGGGGTACAATGAGCAGTTCTTC
.	.	TRBJ1-4	TRBV5-5	CASSGARSNEKLFF	TGTGCCAGCAGCGGGGCCAGGAGTAATGAAAAACTGTTTTTT
.	few	TRBJ2-5	TRBV18	CASSPPRSMDRLQETQYF	TGTGCCAGCTCACCCCCGCGGTCCATGGACAGACTCCAAGAGACCCAGTACTTC
.	.	TRBJ1-2	TRBV25-1	CASSVDRPPYGYTF	TGTGCCAGCAGTGTCGACAGGCCACCTTATGGCTACACCTTC
.	.	TRBJ2-7	TRBV2	CASSVSYRAYEQYF	TGTGCCAGCAGTGTGTCCTACAGGGCCTACGAGCAGTACTTC
.	.	TRBJ1-1	TRBV28	CASSLWGAGAFF	TGTGCCAGCAGTTTATGGGGGGCTGGGGCTTTCTTT
.	.	TRBJ1-1	TRBV7-2	CASSLDNGWPEAFF	TGTGCCAGCAGCTTAGATAACGGGTGGCCTGAAGCTTTCTTT
TRBD1	.	TRBJ1-5	TRBV30	CAYAGTGAQPQHF	TGTGCCTACGCCGGGACAGGGGCTCAGCCCCAGCATTTT
TRBD1	.	TRBJ1-1	TRBV28	CASSAHRGLEAFF	TGTGCCAGCAGTGCTCACAGGGGGCTTGAAGCTTTCTTT
TRBD1	once	TRBJ2-7	TRBV2	CASSVETGINEQYF	TGTGCCAGCAGTGTCGAGACAGGGATCAACGAGCAGTACTTC
.	.	TRBJ1-2	TRBV11-2	CASTLGGIYYGYTF	TGTGCCAGCACCCTGGGGGGTATATACTATGGCTACACCTTC
.	.	TRBJ1-1	TRBV27	CASTSRTEAFF	TGTGCCAGCACCTCTCGGACTGAAGCTTTCTTT
.	once	TRBJ1-2	TRBV7-9	CASSPLLLVSYTF	TGTGCCAGCAGCCCCCTCCTACTGGTTAGCTACACCTTC
TRBD2	.	TRBJ2-1	TRBV6-4	CASIVAGLPKSYNEQFF	TGTGCCAGCATAGTAGCGGGACTCCCCAAATCCTACAATGAGCAGTTCTTC
.	.	TRBJ1-1	TRBV19	CASSPVGGTEAFF	TGTGCCAGTAGCCCAGTGGGGGGTACTGAAGCTTTCTTT
.	once	TRBJ2-3	TRBV11-1	CASSLGGLTDTQYF	TGTGCCAGCAGCTTAGGGGGGCTAACAGATACGCAGTATTTT
TRBD1	.	TRBJ2-7	TRBV10-3	CATSGTGTYEQYF	TGTGCCACCTCCGGGACAGGAACCTACGAGCAGTACTTC
.	.	TRBJ1-2	TRBV5-1	CASRYDYGYTF	TGCGCCAGCCGGTATGACTATGGCTACACCTTC
.	.	TRBJ2-1	TRBV27	CASSRRGGAGQPSYNEQFF	TGTGCCAGCAGTAGGAGGGGGGGCGCGGGACAACCCTCCTACAATGAGCAGTTCTTC
TRBD1	.	TRBJ1-6	TRBV6-5	CASTSDRWNSPLHF	TGTGCCAGCACCTCGGACAGGTGGAATTCACCCCTCCACTTT
.	.	TRBJ2-7	TRBV10-3	CAISGAQAEQYF	TGTGCCATCTCAGGGGCGCAGGCCGAGCAGTACTTC
.	.	TRBJ2-7	TRBV18	CASSPAEGMGEQYF	TGTGCCAGCTCACCGGCGGAGGGAATGGGCGAGCAGTACTTC
.	.	TRBJ2-1	TRBV28	CASSLRSPRQFF	TGTGCCAGCAGTTTAAGATCACCTAGGCAGTTCTTC
.	.	TRBJ2-7	TRBV7-9	CASSLSPGDAYEQYF	TGTGCCAGCAGCTTATCACCGGGAGACGCCTACGAGCAGTACTTC
.	.	TRBJ2-7	TRBV5-1	CASSLEAASYEQYF	TGCGCCAGCAGCTTGGAGGCGGCCTCCTACGAGCAGTACTTC
.	.	TRBJ1-1	TRBV6-6	CASSGGGRTEAFF	TGTGCCAGCAGTGGGGGGGGGAGGACTGAAGCTTTCTTT
.	.	TRBJ1-5	TRBV19	CASSMGSYSNQPQHF	TGTGCCAGTAGTATGGGCAGCTATAGCAATCAGCCCCAGCATTTT
TRBD1	few	TRBJ2-3	TRBV9	CASSPTGTGLVTDTQYF	TGTGCCAGCAGCCCGACCGGGACAGGGCTCGTCACAGATACGCAGTATTTT
.	.	TRBJ1-1	TRBV6-5	CASSYTRGSEAFF	TGTGCCAGCAGTTACACCAGGGGCTCTGAAGCTTTCTTT
.	.	TRBJ2-7	TRBV4-3	CASSIEPGWWEQYF	TGCGCCAGCAGCATTGAGCCAGGGTGGTGGGAGCAGTACTTC
.	.	TRBJ1-2	TRBV29-1	CSVPGVGGYTF	TGCAGCGTTCCAGGGGTGGGTGGCTACACCTTC
TRBD2	.	TRBJ2-4	TRBV5-1	CASSPGTSGRSKNSQYF	TGCGCCAGCAGCCCTGGGACTAGCGGGAGGTCCAAAAACAGTCAGTACTTC
.	.	TRBJ1-5	TRBV7-9	CASSSREGGNQPQHF	TGTGCCAGCAGCTCGCGAGAAGGGGGCAATCAGCCCCAGCATTTT
.	few	TRBJ1-5	TRBV30	CAWRQRVSNQPQHF	TGTGCCTGGAGACAGAGGGTAAGCAATCAGCCCCAGCATTTT
.	.	TRBJ1-6	TRBV5-1	CASSWRSAEGSPLHF	TGCGCCAGCAGCTGGCGGTCCGCCGAAGGTTCACCCCTCCACTTT
.	.	TRBJ1-5	TRBV28	CASSLPESLNQPQHF	TGTGCCAGCAGTTTACCCGAGTCCCTCAATCAGCCCCAGCATTTT
.	.	TRBJ1-5	TRBV30	CAWSVRRGGRVQPQHF	TGTGCCTGGAGTGTACGTCGCGGGGGGCGAGTCCAGCCCCAGCATTTT
TRBD2	once	TRBJ2-3	TRBV28	CASSDSSGRTDTQYF	TGTGCCAGCAGCGATTCTAGCGGGAGGACAGATACGCAGTATTTT
TRBD2	.	TRBJ2-2	TRBV19	CASSISGSNTGELFF	TGTGCCAGTAGTATTAGCGGGAGTAACACCGGGGAGCTGTTTTTT
.	.	TRBJ2-7	TRBV6-5	CASSPGTLSGNEQYF	TGTGCCAGCAGTCCAGGGACACTAAGTGGGAACGAGCAGTACTTC
TRBD2	.	TRBJ2-7	TRBV7-2	CASSRPERGPYEQYF	TGTGCCAGCAGCCGACCTGAGCGGGGCCCCTACGAGCAGTACTTC
TRBD1	medium-sized	TRBJ2-2	TRBV27	CASSDWTGEPGELFF	TGTGCCAGCAGTGATTGGACAGGGGAGCCCGGGGAGCTGTTTTTT
TRBD2	.	TRBJ2-7	TRBV9	CASGPSEAGFDEQYF	TGTGCCAGCGGCCCCTCGGAAGCGGGATTCGACGAGCAGTACTTC
.	.	TRBJ2-1	TRBV7-9	CASIEGGGPYNEQFF	TGTGCCAGCATCGAGGGGGGAGGGCCCTACAATGAGCAGTTCTTC
.	once	TRBJ1-2	TRBV30	CAWSLLVTTGSYGYTF	TGTGCCTGGAGTTTATTGGTCACCACAGGTTCCTATGGCTACACCTTC
.	.	TRBJ2-5	TRBV7-9	CASDLEGETQYF	TGTGCCAGCGACTTGGAGGGAGAGACCCAGTACTTC
TRBD2	.	TRBJ2-1	TRBV6-1	CASSEETGRPNEQFF	TGTGCCAGCAGTGAAGAGACCGGGAGGCCGAATGAGCAGTTCTTC
.	once	TRBJ1-4	TRBV6-4	CASSDPRRGEKLFF	TGTGCCAGCAGTGACCCCCGGAGAGGTGAAAAACTGTTTTTT
TRBD1	.	TRBJ2-1	TRBV4-3	CASSLAGTGGLDEQFF	TGCGCCAGCAGCCTGGCAGGGACAGGGGGCTTGGATGAGCAGTTCTTC
TRBD1	.	TRBJ2-7	TRBV9	CASSPRTGVNEQYF	TGTGCCAGCAGCCCTCGGACAGGGGTCAACGAGCAGTACTTC